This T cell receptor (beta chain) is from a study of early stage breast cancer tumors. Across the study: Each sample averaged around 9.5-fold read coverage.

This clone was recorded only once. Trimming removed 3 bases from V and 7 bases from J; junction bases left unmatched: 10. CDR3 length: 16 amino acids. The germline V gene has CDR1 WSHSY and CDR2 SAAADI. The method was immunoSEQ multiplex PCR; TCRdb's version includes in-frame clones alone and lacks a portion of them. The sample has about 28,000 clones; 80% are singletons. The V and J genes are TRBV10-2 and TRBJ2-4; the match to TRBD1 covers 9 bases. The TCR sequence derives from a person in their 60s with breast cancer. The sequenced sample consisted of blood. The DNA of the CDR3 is TGCGCCAGCAGTGATCCAGGGACAGGGTATACGAACATTCAGTACTTC. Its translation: CASSDPGTGYTNIQYF.